These T cell receptor beta chains were read from a single sample in a study of PD-1 blockade in mismatch repair-deficient tumors. Method: immunoSEQ multiplex PCR; TCRdb's copy keeps in-frame clones and lacks some. Here the sample spans 120,000 or so clones, 86% being singletons. The material sequenced was peripheral blood, taken 44 weeks after starting pembrolizumab. Receptors were obtained from an adult with mismatch repair-deficient cancer. Each CDR3 is given with its conserved first and last residue.

V gene	J gene	CDR3 protein
TRBV13	TRBJ2-2	CASSLVMGDTGELFF
TRBV6-1	TRBJ1-5	CASMEGTGYQHF
TRBV5-8	TRBJ2-5	CASSLVPPLKETQYF
TRBV30	TRBJ1-5	CAWSSRVSLAPQHF
TRBV1	TRBJ2-7	CTSSQGTCANEQYF
TRBV29-1	TRBJ2-2	CSVRLRGGAHTGELFF
TRBV7-6	TRBJ2-1	CASSRFVTIYNEQFF
TRBV14	TRBJ2-1	CASSRLRQGYNEQFF
TRBV9	TRBJ2-6	CASSVDPPGGAGANVLTF
TRBV14	TRBJ2-1	CASSQDWNYNEQFF
TRBV28	TRBJ2-6	CASSDDRAQPSGANVLTF
TRBV6-1	TRBJ1-1	CASSEAGGNTEAFF
TRBV18	TRBJ2-4	CASSPRTGRNIQYF
TRBV10-3	TRBJ2-2	CAISESTLENTGELFF
TRBV5-1	TRBJ2-7	CASSLGQGYSYEQYF
TRBV11-2	TRBJ2-7	CASSFLPRDNEQYF
TRBV14	TRBJ2-5	CASSHGASGGQETQYF
TRBV10-3	TRBJ2-7	CAISVLMTGLPYEQYF
TRBV5-1	TRBJ2-1	CASSWGGLAGESHEQFF
TRBV7-9	TRBJ2-3	CASSLATSGPYRTDTQYF
TRBV5-4	TRBJ2-1	CASSLDIGALYNEQFF
TRBV9	TRBJ2-6	CASSVNIETHDSGANVLTF
TRBV12-5	TRBJ2-7	CASGLEQTGTVFYEQYF
TRBV6-5	TRBJ1-5	CASSGGGGQGQPQHF
TRBV4-2	TRBJ1-2	CASSQDLGTDGYTF
TRBV6-1	TRBJ1-4	CASSEEGQGAEKLFF
TRBV6-4	TRBJ2-2	CASSAGDTGELFF